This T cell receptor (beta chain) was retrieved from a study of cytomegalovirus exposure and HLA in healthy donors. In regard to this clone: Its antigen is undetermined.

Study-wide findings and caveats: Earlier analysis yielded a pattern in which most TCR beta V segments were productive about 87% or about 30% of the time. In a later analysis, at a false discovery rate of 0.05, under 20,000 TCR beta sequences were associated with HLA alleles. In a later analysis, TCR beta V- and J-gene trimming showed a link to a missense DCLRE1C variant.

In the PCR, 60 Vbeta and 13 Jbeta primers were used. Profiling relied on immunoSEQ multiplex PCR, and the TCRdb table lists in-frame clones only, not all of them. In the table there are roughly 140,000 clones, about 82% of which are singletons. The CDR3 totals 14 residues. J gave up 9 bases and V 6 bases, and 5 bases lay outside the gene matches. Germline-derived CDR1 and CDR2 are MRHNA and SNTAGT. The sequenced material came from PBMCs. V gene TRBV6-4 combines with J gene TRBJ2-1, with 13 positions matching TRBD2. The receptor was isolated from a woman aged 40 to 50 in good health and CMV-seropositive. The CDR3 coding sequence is TGTGCCAGCAGCGCACTAGCGGGAGGGGGTGAGCAGTTCTTC. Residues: CASSALAGGGEQFF.